The 24 T cell receptor beta chains reported below all come from one sample, sequenced in a study of cytomegalovirus exposure and HLA in healthy donors. PCR primers comprised 60 Vbeta and 13 Jbeta primers. TCRdb keeps only in-frame clones here, not all; method: immunoSEQ multiplex PCR. Here the sample spans 110,000 to 150,000 clones, roughly four fifths being singletons. Specimen: PBMCs. The receptors shown here come from a woman aged 60-70 years in good health and CMV-seropositive.

This rearrangement joins TRBV21-1 to TRBJ1-5; TRBD1, the table's D call, lacks a check against the DNA. TRBV21-1 is annotated as a pseudogene. The CDR3 has 16 residues. The CDR3 region is CASSKRTGEGNQPQHF. The CDR3 nucleotides read TGTGCCAGCAGCAAGAGGACAGGGGAAGGGAATCAGCCCCAGCATTTT.

The chain recombines TRBV19 with TRBJ1-4; a weak D match, TRBD1 (5 bases). CDR1 is LNHDA, CDR2 SQIVND, per germline (reference sequence). CDR3 length: 12 amino acids. The ends were cut back, 6 bases at V and 6 bases at J, with 8 bases in the middle. CDR3: CASRFRDEKLFF. The CDR3 bases are TGTGCCAGTAGGTTCAGGGATGAAAAACTGTTTTTT.

The rearrangement uses TRBV9 and TRBJ1-2, with a possible D match to TRBD1 (5 bases). V lost 5 bases to trimming and J lost 8 bases, with 19 bases between them. This CDR3 is 14 amino acids long. Germline CDR1 SGDLS, CDR2 YYNGEE. The CDR3 DNA reads as TGTGCCAGCAGTGAGGGGTCCGCGGGGGACGGCTACACCTTC. Protein: CASSEGSAGDGYTF.

In DNA form, the CDR3 reads TGTGCCTGGAGTGTAAAGGAGAATCAGCCCCAGCATTTT. The encoded protein is CAWSVKENQPQHF. The chain has TRBV30 and TRBJ1-5; D gene unclear. V lost 0 bases and J lost 4, with 7 bases in between. CDR1 is GTSNPN, CDR2 SVGIG, per germline (reference sequence). The CDR3 contains 13 residues.

The rearrangement joins TRBV5-1 to TRBJ1-1; D is unresolved. Trimming cost V 2 bases and J 0 bases, with 11 bases left between them. Germline V gene sequence: CDR1 SGHRS, CDR2 YFSETQ. This CDR3 spans 15 amino acids. CDR3 DNA: TGCGCCAGCAGCTTCAGCGGGAGGGTGAACACTGAAGCTTTCTTT. It codes for CASSFSGRVNTEAFF.

V gene TRBV2 combines with J gene TRBJ2-3; 8 bases fit TRBD2. CDR1 and CDR2 (germline): SNHLY, FYNNEI. The V gene end was trimmed by 7 bases and the J gene end by 4 bases; junction bases not matched to a gene: 4. The CDR3 has 13 amino acids. The CDR3 spells CASTGGSSDTQYF. CDR3 nucleotide sequence: TGTGCCAGCACGGGGGGGAGCTCAGATACGCAGTATTTT.

The chain has TRBV28 and TRBJ1-5, with D possibly TRBD1 on 6 matching bases. The germline gives CDR1 MDHEN, CDR2 SYDVKM. V was clipped by 3 bases and J by 7 bases, with 7 bases between them. The CDR3 sequence is 12 residues long. The CDR3 here is CASSFGGQPQHF. DNA of the CDR3: TGTGCCAGCAGTTTTGGGGGCCAGCCCCAGCATTTT.

The V and J genes are TRBV5-4 and TRBJ2-2; 13 nucleotides line up with TRBD2. The trim removed 3 bases at V and 5 bases at J, leaving 1 base unmatched. The CDR3 is 15 residues long. The germline V gene encodes CDR1 SGHNT and CDR2 YYREEE (reference sequence). The DNA of the CDR3 is TGTGCCAGCAGCTCGGGACTAGCGGGAACCGGGGAGCTGTTTTTT. This sequence encodes CASSSGLAGTGELFF.

The chain's CDR3 is CASNKQGDEQYF. The CDR3 nucleotides read TGTGCCAGCAACAAACAGGGGGACGAGCAGTACTTC. This chain joins TRBV28 and TRBJ2-7; the match to TRBD1 covers 8 bases. The junction had 4 bases not matched to a gene; V was cut back by 7 bases and J by 5 bases. The CDR3 length is 12 residues. Germline CDR1 is MDHEN and CDR2 is SYDVKM.

This clone turned up a few times. The chain is built from TRBV2 and TRBJ2-5; the match to TRBD2 covers 12 bases. The CDR3 runs 18 residues. V shed 5 bases and J 1 base; nucleotides not matched to a gene: 11. Germline V gene lookup returns CDR1 SNHLY and CDR2 FYNNEI. CDR3 coding DNA: TGTGCCAGCAGTCAAAGACGGACTAGCGGGATACTCCAAGAGACCCAGTACTTC. It specifies CASSQRRTSGILQETQYF. The variable domain in full, with the rest retrieved from reference TRBV2 and TRBJ2-5, is EPEVTQTPSHQVTQMGQEVILRCVPISNHLYFYWYRQILGQKVEFLVSFYNNEISEKSEIFDDQFSVERPDGSNFTLKIRSTKLEDSAMYFCASSQRRTSGILQETQYFGPGTRLLVL.

The gene calls are TRBV19 and TRBJ2-7; 8 bases match TRBD2. Losses at the gene ends were 1 base for V and 6 bases for J; bases not matched to a gene: 11. The CDR3 loop spans 16 amino acids. Germline lookup yields CDR1 LNHDA and CDR2 SQIVND (reference sequence). CDR3 nucleotide sequence: TGTGCCAGTAGTATAGGGGCCGGGACTAGGTCGGGCGAGCAGTACTTC. This gives the protein CASSIGAGTRSGEQYF.

Here the CDR3 DNA reads TGTGCCAGCAGGGGCCCCCTCGAGCAGTACTTC. Translating gives CASRGPLEQYF. J is TRBJ2-5 and V is TRBV27, with D hard to call. The DNA end is more similar to TRBJ2-7, so the J call may be wrong. The CDR3 extends over 11 amino acids. Germline-derived CDR1 and CDR2 are MNHEY and SMNVEV (reference sequence).

The chain joins TRBV7-2 to TRBJ2-3, with 13 bases identical to TRBD2. The V segment lost 5 bases and the J segment 9 bases; nucleotides outside the gene matches: 11. The CDR3 loop spans 16 amino acids. Germline V gene lookup returns CDR1 SGHTA and CDR2 FQGNSA. The CDR3 is CASSRSLAGGPRTQYF. In nucleotides, the CDR3 is TGTGCCAGCAGCAGATCACTAGCGGGAGGGCCGAGAACGCAGTATTTT.

V gene TRBV9 combines with J gene TRBJ2-1, with TRBD2 identical over 9 bases. J lost 5 bases, V lost 4 bases, and 7 bases had no gene match. Germline CDR1 and CDR2: SGDLS and YYNGEE. The CDR3 length is 15 residues. This CDR3 is CASSRSGSIHNEQFF. CDR3 in DNA: TGTGCCAGCAGCCGTAGCGGGAGTATTCACAATGAGCAGTTCTTC.

Points on this clone: Sequence at one end of the junction differs from germline and may be a read error. The gene calls are TRBV5-1 and TRBJ2-7; D possibly corresponds to TRBD1 (6 bases). CDR3 size: 15 residues. Germline CDR1 and CDR2: SGHRS and YFSETQ. As DNA, the CDR3 is TGCGCCAGCCGCTTTGAAGCAGGGGACCCCTACGAGCAGTACTTC. This translates into CASRFEAGDPYEQYF.

The chain recombines TRBV11-3 with TRBJ1-1; D is undetermined. Germline values: CDR1 SGHNT, CDR2 YENEEA. The V end was cut by 3 bases, the J end by 1 base, with 15 bases between. The CDR3 sequence is 16 residues long. CDR3 sequence reads: CASSFSRQAKNTEAFF. The CDR3 bases are TGTGCCAGCAGCTTCAGTCGGCAGGCTAAGAACACTGAAGCTTTCTTT.

The V and J genes are TRBV6-6 and TRBJ2-6; perhaps TRBD1 as D (6 bases). Between the trimmed V and J ends, which lost 7 bases and 2 bases, there was a span of 15 bases. Germline CDR1 is MNHNY and CDR2 is SVGAGI (reference sequence). The CDR3 is 16 residues long. The CDR3 DNA is TGTGCCAGCACCAGAGGGGGTCGGACTGGGGCCAACGTCCTGACTTTC. Protein sequence: CASTRGGRTGANVLTF.

The V and J genes are TRBV4-3 and TRBJ1-1; D is possibly TRBD1 (5 bases). The germline V gene encodes CDR1 LGHNA and CDR2 YSLEER. The length of the CDR3 is 15 residues. The V gene lost 1 base and the J gene lost 2 bases, with 11 bases spanning the gap. The CDR3 bases are TGCGCCAGCAGCCAAGCCCCCCAGGGTAACACTGAAGCTTTCTTT. Amino acids: CASSQAPQGNTEAFF.

The chain recombines TRBV9 with TRBJ2-7, with D tentatively TRBD1 (5 bases). V lost 0 bases and J 4 bases, leaving 17 bases between the germline ends. Germline CDR1 is SGDLS and CDR2 is YYNGEE. This CDR3 has 16 residues. The CDR3 DNA is TGTGCCAGCAGCGTAGGACTGTGGGGCGAGGAGTACGAGCAGTACTTC. Translating it yields CASSVGLWGEEYEQYF.

The V gene is TRBV5-6, the J gene TRBJ2-7, with D possibly matching TRBD2 (5 bases). Trimming left V 5 bases short and J 2 bases short, with 17 bases between. Per germline, CDR1 SGHDT and CDR2 YYEEEE. The CDR3 loop spans 15 amino acids. The CDR3 bases are TGTGCCAGCAGTTCGGTAGGAGGTGGGGCCTACGAGCAGTACTTC. It specifies CASSSVGGGAYEQYF.

The chain recombines TRBV5-4 with TRBJ1-2, with D perhaps TRBD1 (6 bases). This CDR3 has 15 amino acids. Germline-derived CDR1 and CDR2 are SGHNT and YYREEE (reference sequence). V was cut by 2 bases and J by 0 bases, with 11 bases left in between. CDR3 residues: CASSFQGTPNYGYTF. In DNA, the CDR3 is TGTGCCAGCAGCTTTCAGGGGACGCCTAACTATGGCTACACCTTC.

The chain joins TRBV5-1 to TRBJ2-7; 7 positions match TRBD2. Germline V gives CDR1 SGHRS, CDR2 YFSETQ. The CDR3 is 12 amino acids. J lost 9 bases, V lost 4 bases, and 7 bases had no gene match. The DNA for the CDR3 is TGCGCCAGCAGCCTTGGTGCGGGAGTGCAGTACTTC. Its translation is CASSLGAGVQYF.

The chain combines TRBV19 with TRBJ2-1; 7 positions agree with TRBD2. V shed 5 bases and J 0 bases; nucleotides not matched to a gene: 13. The CDR3 is 18 residues long. The germline CDR1 and CDR2 sequences are LNHDA and SQIVND (reference sequence). CDR3 amino acids: CASSGGRAGTGSYNEQFF. The CDR3 DNA reads TGTGCCAGTAGTGGGGGGAGGGCCGGGACCGGCTCCTACAATGAGCAGTTCTTC.

This chain uses TRBV2 with TRBJ2-5, with TRBD2 matching 12 bases. Germline assignment: CDR1 SNHLY and CDR2 FYNNEI. The CDR3 is 17 residues long. Losses at the gene ends were 2 bases for V and 1 base for J; bases not matched to a gene: 5. Here the CDR3 DNA reads TGTGCCAGCAGTGAACCGGGACTAGCGGGCTTCCAAGAGACCCAGTACTTC. Translated: CASSEPGLAGFQETQYF.